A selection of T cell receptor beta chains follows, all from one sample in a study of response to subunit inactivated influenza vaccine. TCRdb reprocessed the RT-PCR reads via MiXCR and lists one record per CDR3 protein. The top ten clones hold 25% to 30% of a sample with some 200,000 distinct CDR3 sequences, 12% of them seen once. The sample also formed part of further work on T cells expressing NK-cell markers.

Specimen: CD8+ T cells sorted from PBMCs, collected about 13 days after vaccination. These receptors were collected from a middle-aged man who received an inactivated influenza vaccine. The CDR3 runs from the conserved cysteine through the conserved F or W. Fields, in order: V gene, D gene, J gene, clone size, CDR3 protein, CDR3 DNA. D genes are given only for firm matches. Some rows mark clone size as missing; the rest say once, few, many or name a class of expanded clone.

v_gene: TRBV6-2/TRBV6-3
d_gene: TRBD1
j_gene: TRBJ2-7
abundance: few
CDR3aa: CASSYSGQSPNEQYF
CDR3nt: TGTGCCAGCAGTTACTCGGGACAGTCCCCCAACGAGCAGTACTTC

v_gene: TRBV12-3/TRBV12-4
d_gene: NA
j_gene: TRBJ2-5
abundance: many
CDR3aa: CASGTHQETQYF
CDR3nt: TGTGCCAGCGGGACACACCAAGAGACCCAGTACTTC

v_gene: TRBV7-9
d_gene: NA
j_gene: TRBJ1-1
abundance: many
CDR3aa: CASSLGSAEAFF
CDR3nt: TGTGCCAGCAGCTTAGGGTCCGCTGAAGCTTTCTTT

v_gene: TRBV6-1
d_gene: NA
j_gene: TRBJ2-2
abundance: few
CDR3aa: CASSPAGTLGGELFF
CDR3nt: TGTGCCAGCAGCCCCGCAGGAACCCTAGGCGGGGAGCTGTTTTTT

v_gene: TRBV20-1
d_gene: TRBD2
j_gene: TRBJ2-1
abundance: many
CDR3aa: CSARPQRGLAGGSYNEQFF
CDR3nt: TGCAGTGCTAGACCCCAGAGGGGACTAGCGGGAGGGTCCTACAATGAGCAGTTCTTC

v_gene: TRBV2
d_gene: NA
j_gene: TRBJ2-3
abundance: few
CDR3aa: CASRYGSTDTQYF
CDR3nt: TGTGCCAGCCGCTACGGGAGCACAGATACGCAGTATTTT

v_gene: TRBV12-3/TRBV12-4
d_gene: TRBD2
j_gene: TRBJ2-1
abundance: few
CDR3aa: CASSFGGGSSYNEQFF
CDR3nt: TGTGCCAGCAGTTTCGGCGGGGGGAGCTCCTACAATGAGCAGTTCTTC

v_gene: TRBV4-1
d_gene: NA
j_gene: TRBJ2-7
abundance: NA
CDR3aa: CASSQFDGRSYEQYF
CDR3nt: TGCGCCAGCAGCCAATTCGACGGGCGCTCCTACGAGCAGTACTTC

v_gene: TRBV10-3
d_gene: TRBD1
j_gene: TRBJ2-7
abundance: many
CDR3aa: CAISERGQAPYEQYF
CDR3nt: TGTGCCATCAGTGAACGTGGACAGGCCCCCTACGAGCAGTACTTC

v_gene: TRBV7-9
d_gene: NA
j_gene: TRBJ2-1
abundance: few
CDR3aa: CASSHTYNEQFF
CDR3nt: TGTGCCAGCAGCCACACGTACAATGAGCAGTTCTTC

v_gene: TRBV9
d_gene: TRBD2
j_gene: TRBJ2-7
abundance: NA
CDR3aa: CASSPGTSGLSAYEQYF
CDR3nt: TGTGCCAGCAGCCCCGGGACTAGCGGGCTGTCGGCCTACGAGCAGTACTTC

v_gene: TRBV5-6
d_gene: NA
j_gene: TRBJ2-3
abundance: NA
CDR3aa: CASSFREITDTQYF
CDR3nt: TGTGCCAGCAGCTTTCGGGAAATCACAGATACGCAGTATTTT

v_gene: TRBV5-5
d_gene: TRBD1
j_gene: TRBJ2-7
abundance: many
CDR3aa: CASSSDRGQKQYF
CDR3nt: TGTGCCAGCAGCTCGGACAGGGGGCAGAAGCAGTACTTC

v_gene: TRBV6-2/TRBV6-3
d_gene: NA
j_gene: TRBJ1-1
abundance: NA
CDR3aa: CASSYEGDLNTEAFF
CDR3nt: TGTGCCAGCAGTTACGAGGGGGACTTGAACACTGAAGCTTTCTTT

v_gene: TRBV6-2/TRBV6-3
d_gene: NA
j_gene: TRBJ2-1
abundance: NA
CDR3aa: CASKPGEQFF
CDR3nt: TGTGCCAGCAAACCCGGTGAGCAGTTCTTC

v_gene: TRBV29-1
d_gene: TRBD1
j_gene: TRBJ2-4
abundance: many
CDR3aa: CSVDPGTGDNIQYF
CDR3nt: TGCAGCGTGGACCCCGGGACAGGGGACAACATTCAGTACTTC

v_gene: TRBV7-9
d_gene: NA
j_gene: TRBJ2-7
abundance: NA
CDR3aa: CASSLSPVEQYF
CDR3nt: TGTGCCAGCAGCTTATCCCCGGTCGAGCAGTACTTC

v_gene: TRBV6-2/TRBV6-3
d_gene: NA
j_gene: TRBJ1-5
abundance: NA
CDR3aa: CASSYLGNQPQHF
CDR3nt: TGTGCCAGCAGTTACCTCGGCAATCAGCCCCAGCATTTT

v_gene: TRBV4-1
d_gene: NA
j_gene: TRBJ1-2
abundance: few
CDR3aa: CASSLPGSNYGYTF
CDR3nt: TGCGCCAGCAGCCTACCGGGATCTAACTATGGCTACACCTTC

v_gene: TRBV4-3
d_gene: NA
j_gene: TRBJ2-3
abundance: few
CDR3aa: CASSHAPGQSTDTQYF
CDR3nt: TGCGCCAGCAGCCATGCACCGGGGCAGAGCACAGATACGCAGTATTTT

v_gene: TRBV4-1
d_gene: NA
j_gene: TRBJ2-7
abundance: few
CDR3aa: CASSHGYGYEQYF
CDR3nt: TGCGCCAGCAGCCACGGGTACGGCTACGAGCAGTACTTC

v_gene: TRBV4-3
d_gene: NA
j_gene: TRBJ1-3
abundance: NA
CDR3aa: CASSQDRSSGNTIYF
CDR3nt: TGCGCCAGCAGCCAAGACCGGAGTTCTGGAAACACCATATATTTT

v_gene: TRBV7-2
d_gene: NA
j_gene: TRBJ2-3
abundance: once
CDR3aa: CASSFRLGTDTQYF
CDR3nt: TGTGCCAGCAGCTTTCGATTGGGCACAGATACGCAGTATTTT

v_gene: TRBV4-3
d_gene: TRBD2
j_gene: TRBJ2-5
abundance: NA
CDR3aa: CASSQEASGGETQYF
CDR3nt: TGCGCCAGCAGCCAAGAGGCTAGCGGGGGAGAGACCCAGTACTTC

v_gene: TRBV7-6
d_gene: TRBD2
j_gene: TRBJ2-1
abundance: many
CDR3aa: CASSGRGVYNEQFF
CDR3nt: TGTGCCAGCAGCGGCCGGGGGGTCTACAATGAGCAGTTCTTC

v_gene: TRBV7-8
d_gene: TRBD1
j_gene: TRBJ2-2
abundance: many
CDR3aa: CASSFPDRSANTGELFF
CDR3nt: TGTGCCAGCAGCTTCCCGGACAGGAGCGCGAACACCGGGGAGCTGTTTTTT

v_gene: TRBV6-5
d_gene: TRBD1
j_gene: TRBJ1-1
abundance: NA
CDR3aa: CASSFTDRGATEAFF
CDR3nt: TGTGCCAGCAGTTTTACGGACAGGGGGGCCACTGAAGCTTTCTTT

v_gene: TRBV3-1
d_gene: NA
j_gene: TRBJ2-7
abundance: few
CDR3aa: CASSQEHEQYF
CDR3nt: TGTGCCAGCAGCCAAGAACACGAGCAGTACTTC

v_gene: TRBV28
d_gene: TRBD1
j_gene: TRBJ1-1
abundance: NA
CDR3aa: CASRDRDWGEAFF
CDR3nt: TGTGCCAGCAGGGACAGGGACTGGGGTGAAGCTTTCTTT

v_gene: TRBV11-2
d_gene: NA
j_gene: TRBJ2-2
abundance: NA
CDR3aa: CASSQDGFGELFF
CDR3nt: TGTGCCAGCAGCCAGGACGGTTTTGGGGAGCTGTTTTTT

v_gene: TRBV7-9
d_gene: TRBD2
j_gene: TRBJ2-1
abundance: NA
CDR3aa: CASSDGGGVNEQFF
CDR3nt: TGTGCCAGCAGCGACGGCGGGGGTGTGAATGAGCAGTTCTTC

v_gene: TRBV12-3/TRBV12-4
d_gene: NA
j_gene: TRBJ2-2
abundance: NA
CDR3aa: CASSLPGAGELFF
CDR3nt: TGTGCCAGCAGTTTACCAGGGGCCGGGGAGCTGTTTTTT

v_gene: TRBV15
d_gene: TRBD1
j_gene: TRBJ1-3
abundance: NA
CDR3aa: CATRGTGTRNTIYF
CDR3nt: TGTGCCACCAGAGGGACAGGCACCAGAAACACCATATATTTT

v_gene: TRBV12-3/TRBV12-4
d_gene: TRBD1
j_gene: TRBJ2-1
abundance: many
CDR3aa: CASSGDRGLYNEQFF
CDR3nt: TGTGCCAGCAGTGGGGACAGGGGGCTATACAATGAGCAGTTCTTC

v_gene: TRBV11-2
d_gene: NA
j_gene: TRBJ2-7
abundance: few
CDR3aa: CASSLGSSREQYF
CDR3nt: TGTGCCAGCAGCTTGGGTAGCTCCCGGGAGCAGTACTTC

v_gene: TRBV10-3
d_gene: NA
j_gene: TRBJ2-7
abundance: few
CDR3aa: CAISETQVNEQYF
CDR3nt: TGTGCCATCAGTGAGACCCAGGTCAACGAGCAGTACTTC

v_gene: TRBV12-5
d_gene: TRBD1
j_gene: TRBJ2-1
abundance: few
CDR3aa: CASGPGTAYNEQFF
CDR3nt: TGTGCTAGTGGTCCAGGGACAGCCTACAATGAGCAGTTCTTC

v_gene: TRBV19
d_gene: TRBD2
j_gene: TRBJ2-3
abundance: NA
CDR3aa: CASSIGLAGIFTDTQYF
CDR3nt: TGTGCCAGTAGTATCGGACTAGCGGGGATATTCACAGATACGCAGTATTTT

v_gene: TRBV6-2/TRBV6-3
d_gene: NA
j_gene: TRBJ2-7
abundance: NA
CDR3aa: CASSYSDGPYEQYF
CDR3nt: TGTGCCAGCAGTTACTCGGACGGGCCCTACGAGCAGTACTTC

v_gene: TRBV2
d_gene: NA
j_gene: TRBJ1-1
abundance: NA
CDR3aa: CASSERSNTEAFF
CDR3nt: TGTGCCAGCAGTGAAAGGTCGAACACTGAAGCTTTCTTT

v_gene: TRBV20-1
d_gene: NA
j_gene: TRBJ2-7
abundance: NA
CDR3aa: CSARNGDRSYEQYF
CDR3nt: TGCAGTGCTCGGAATGGGGATAGATCCTACGAGCAGTACTTC

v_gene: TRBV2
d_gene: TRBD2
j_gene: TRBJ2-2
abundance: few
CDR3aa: CASSDPSGGNTGELFF
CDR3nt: TGTGCCAGCAGTGACCCTAGCGGGGGGAACACCGGGGAGCTGTTTTTT

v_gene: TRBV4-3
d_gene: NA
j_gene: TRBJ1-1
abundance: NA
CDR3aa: CASSQVWGGDTEAFF
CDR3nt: TGCGCCAGCAGCCAAGTGTGGGGCGGGGACACTGAAGCTTTCTTT

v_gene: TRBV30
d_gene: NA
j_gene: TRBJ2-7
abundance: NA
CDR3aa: CAHEGQAGASYEQYF
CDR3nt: TGTGCCCATGAGGGCCAGGCAGGGGCTAGCTACGAGCAGTACTTC

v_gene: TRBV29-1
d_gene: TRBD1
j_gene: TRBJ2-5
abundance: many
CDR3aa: CSVDRGRETQYF
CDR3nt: TGCAGCGTTGACAGGGGGCGAGAGACCCAGTACTTC

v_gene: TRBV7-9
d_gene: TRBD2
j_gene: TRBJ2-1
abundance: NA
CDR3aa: CASSPPLAGGAHEQFF
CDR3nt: TGTGCCAGCAGCCCACCCCTAGCGGGAGGGGCCCATGAGCAGTTCTTC

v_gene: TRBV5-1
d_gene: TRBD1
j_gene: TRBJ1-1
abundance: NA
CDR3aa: CASSSEGTGEEAFF
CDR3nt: TGCGCCAGCAGCTCGGAGGGGACAGGGGAAGAAGCTTTCTTT

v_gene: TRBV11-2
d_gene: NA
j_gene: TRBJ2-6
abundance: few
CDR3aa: CASSLAYSGANVLTF
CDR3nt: TGTGCCAGCAGCTTAGCCTACTCTGGGGCCAACGTCCTGACTTTC

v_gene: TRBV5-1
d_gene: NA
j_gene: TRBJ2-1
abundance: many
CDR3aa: CASSFPLRGYNEQFF
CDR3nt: TGCGCCAGCAGCTTCCCCCTACGGGGCTACAATGAGCAGTTCTTC

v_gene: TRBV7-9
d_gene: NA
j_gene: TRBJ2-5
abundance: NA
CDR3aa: CASSSGVENQETQYF
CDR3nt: TGTGCCAGCAGCTCTGGGGTCGAAAACCAAGAGACCCAGTACTTC

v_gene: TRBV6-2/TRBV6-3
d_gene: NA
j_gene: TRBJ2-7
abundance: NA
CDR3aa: CASSYLLESEQYF
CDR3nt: TGTGCCAGCAGTTACTTACTCGAGTCCGAGCAGTACTTC

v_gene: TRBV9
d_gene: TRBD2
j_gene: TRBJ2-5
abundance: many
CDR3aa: CASSTSGTSGQETQYF
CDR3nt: TGTGCCAGCAGCACCTCCGGGACTAGCGGACAAGAGACCCAGTACTTC

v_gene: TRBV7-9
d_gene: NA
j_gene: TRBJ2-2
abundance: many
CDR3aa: CASSLVVLSELFF
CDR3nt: TGTGCCAGCAGCTTAGTTGTCCTCTCGGAGCTGTTTTTT

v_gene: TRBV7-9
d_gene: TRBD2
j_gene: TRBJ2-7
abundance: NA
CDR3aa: CASSLATSGSSEQYF
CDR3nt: TGTGCCAGCAGCTTAGCGACTAGCGGGAGTAGCGAGCAGTACTTC

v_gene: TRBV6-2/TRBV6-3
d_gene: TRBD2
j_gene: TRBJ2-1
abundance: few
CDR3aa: CASSPSGGNEQFF
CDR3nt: TGTGCCAGCAGTCCTAGCGGGGGGAATGAGCAGTTCTTC

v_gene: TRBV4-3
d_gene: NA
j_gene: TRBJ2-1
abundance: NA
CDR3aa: CASSRGGEQFF
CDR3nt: TGCGCCAGCAGCCGAGGGGGTGAGCAGTTCTTC

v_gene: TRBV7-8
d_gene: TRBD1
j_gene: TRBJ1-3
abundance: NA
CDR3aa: CASSSRDSTGNTIYF
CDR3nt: TGTGCCAGCAGCTCCCGGGACAGTACTGGAAACACCATATATTTT

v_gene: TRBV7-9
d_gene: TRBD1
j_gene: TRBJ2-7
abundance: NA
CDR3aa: CASSFIQGALVEQYF
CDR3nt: TGTGCCAGCAGCTTTATACAGGGGGCGCTGGTCGAGCAGTACTTC